These T cell receptor beta chains were read from a single sample in a study of T cell responses to AZD1222 COVID-19 vaccine. This table comes from immunoSEQ multiplex PCR, and its TCRdb copy is limited to in-frame clones, with some not included. The top ten clones hold 0.85% to 0.95% of a sample with some 130,000 clones, over 90% of them seen once. Here the sequenced sample was peripheral blood, taken on day 0 of AZD1222 vaccination. The source of these receptors is an adult in good health. Both conserved end residues are trimmed from each CDR3. Fields, in order: V gene, CDR3 protein.

v_call: TRBV12-3/TRBV12-4; cdr3_aa: ASSARGNTEAF
v_call: TRBV4-1; cdr3_aa: ASSQAHTIQPQH
v_call: TRBV24-1; cdr3_aa: ATSDPGQVENWYYGYT
v_call: TRBV13; cdr3_aa: ASSPRTGGSYEQY
v_call: TRBV7-9; cdr3_aa: ASSLGSIGNEQF
v_call: TRBV29-1; cdr3_aa: SVESTPNTEAF
v_call: TRBV12-3/TRBV12-4; cdr3_aa: ASSTEDGYGYT
v_call: TRBV10-3; cdr3_aa: AISESQGRSYEQY
v_call: TRBV5-6; cdr3_aa: ASSPDSGPDTQY
v_call: TRBV28; cdr3_aa: ASSLLGGVSNQPQH
v_call: TRBV5-4; cdr3_aa: ASSYTGKYGYT
v_call: TRBV4-1; cdr3_aa: ASSQDRADRQPQH
v_call: TRBV3-1/TRBV3-2; cdr3_aa: ASSLGGNRGEQF
v_call: TRBV15; cdr3_aa: ATSRGENTEAF
v_call: TRBV3-1/TRBV3-2; cdr3_aa: ASSHGYPSEAF
v_call: TRBV4-1; cdr3_aa: ASSHPAGGVDTQY
v_call: TRBV18; cdr3_aa: ASSEKTGQPQH
v_call: TRBV7-8; cdr3_aa: ASSQRWGAEAF
v_call: TRBV7-7; cdr3_aa: ASSPRAGTPEQY
v_call: TRBV3-1/TRBV3-2; cdr3_aa: ASSLANYGYT
v_call: TRBV5-1; cdr3_aa: ASSPSWGSNQPQH
v_call: TRBV19; cdr3_aa: ASSIGTDYNYGYT
v_call: TRBV7-8; cdr3_aa: ASSLAQGRNIQY
v_call: TRBV30; cdr3_aa: AWRVVGISPLH
v_call: TRBV7-2; cdr3_aa: ASSLYGDRGETQY
v_call: TRBV6-1; cdr3_aa: ASSEEAGGPETQY
v_call: TRBV7-8; cdr3_aa: ASSPPVGQAHFSAYEQY
v_call: TRBV12-3/TRBV12-4; cdr3_aa: ASSQGHSPLH
v_call: TRBV9; cdr3_aa: ASSVLSSADTQY
v_call: TRBV29-1; cdr3_aa: SVETGVQGYGYT
v_call: TRBV27; cdr3_aa: ASSFLAGGGTDTQY
v_call: TRBV4-2; cdr3_aa: ASRHRDRERSGYT
v_call: TRBV3-1/TRBV3-2; cdr3_aa: ASSLTTGGDGYT
v_call: TRBV13; cdr3_aa: ASSIQNGYT
v_call: TRBV7-9; cdr3_aa: ASSTPGGFWGYT
v_call: TRBV7-8; cdr3_aa: ASSSPGAHGGYT
v_call: TRBV7-9; cdr3_aa: ASSLGRPDTQY
v_call: TRBV5-5; cdr3_aa: ASSMGNTEAF
v_call: TRBV7-9; cdr3_aa: ASSSPPGLQETQY
v_call: TRBV2; cdr3_aa: ASSELQGWQPQH
v_call: TRBV6-1; cdr3_aa: ASREPLTGRTNTEAF
v_call: TRBV9; cdr3_aa: ASSVEGRAGFANTGELF
v_call: TRBV9; cdr3_aa: ASSVRGRDSPLH
v_call: TRBV28; cdr3_aa: ASSLDRFYGYT
v_call: TRBV3-1/TRBV3-2; cdr3_aa: ASNGTGCNQPQH
v_call: TRBV30; cdr3_aa: AWSGQRNTEAF
v_call: TRBV10-3; cdr3_aa: AIRGTGQMGSYNSPLH